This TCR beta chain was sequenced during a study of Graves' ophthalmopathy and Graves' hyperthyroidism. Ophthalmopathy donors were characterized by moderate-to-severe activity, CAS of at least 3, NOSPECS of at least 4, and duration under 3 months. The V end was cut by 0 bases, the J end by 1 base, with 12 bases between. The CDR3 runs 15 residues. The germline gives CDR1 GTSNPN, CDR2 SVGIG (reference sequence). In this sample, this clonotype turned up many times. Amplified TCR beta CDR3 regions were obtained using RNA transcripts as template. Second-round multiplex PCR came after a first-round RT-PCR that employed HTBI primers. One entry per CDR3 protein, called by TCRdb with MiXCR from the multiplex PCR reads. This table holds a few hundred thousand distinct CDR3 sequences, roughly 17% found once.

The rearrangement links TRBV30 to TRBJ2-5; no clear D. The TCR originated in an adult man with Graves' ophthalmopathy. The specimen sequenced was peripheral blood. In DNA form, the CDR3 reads TGTGCCTGGAGTGTACGAGTCAGCCGCCAAGAGACCCAGTACTTC. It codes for CAWSVRVSRQETQYF.